Sequencing of this T cell receptor beta chain was carried out in a study of T cell responses to AZD1222 COVID-19 vaccine. Remarks on this clone: What it binds is unknown.

Method: immunoSEQ multiplex PCR; TCRdb's copy keeps in-frame clones and lacks some. Of around 80,000 clones listed, roughly nine tenths are singletons. Study-level findings and limits: Once two AZD1222 doses were given, Spike-specific TCR breadth and depth went up. Samples come after the peak T cell response, not at day 14. Within unmutated variant regions lay the reported targets of nearly half of spike-specific TCRs. Vaccine-associated CD4 TCRs ranged over spike, dominating at 160-218 and 743-854.

This clonotype was obtained from an adult who received the AZD1222 COVID-19 vaccine. Source: peripheral blood, taken 28 days after the second AZD1222 dose.

CDR3 amino acids: CASSESALLGVNEQFF. DNA of the CDR3: TGCGCCAGCAGTGAGTCGGCACTTCTAGGAGTGAATGAGCAGTTCTTC. The chain employs TRBV10-1 and TRBJ2-1, with D hard to call. This CDR3 has 16 amino acids. V was cut by 0 bases and J by 7 bases, with 16 bases left in between. Germline-derived CDR1 and CDR2 are WNHNN and SYGVQD (reference sequence).